Presented here are 16 T cell receptor beta chains from one specimen sequenced in a study of blood T cell repertoires in COVID-19. Clones were read by immunoSEQ multiplex PCR, and TCRdb kept only the in-frame ones, dropping some. The sample has 200,000 to 300,000 clones, about four fifths seen once. Sequenced sample: peripheral blood. The receptors were gathered from a woman between 70 and 85 years old with acute or convalescent COVID-19.

This clone was observed a handful of times. The chain is built from TRBV20-1 and TRBJ1-2; weak D call: TRBD1 (6 bases). The CDR3 is 11 residues long. The ends were cut back, 8 bases at V and 3 bases at J, with 10 bases in the middle. CDR1 is DFQATT, CDR2 SNEGSKA, per germline (reference sequence). The CDR3 spells CSPAGDYGYTF. The CDR3 DNA reads as TGCAGTCCCGCAGGGGACTATGGCTACACCTTC.

The V and J genes are TRBV10-2 and TRBJ1-1, with D possibly TRBD1 on 6 matching bases. The CDR3 extends over 12 amino acids. Trimming removed 6 bases from V and 2 bases from J, with 7 bases in between. Per the germline V gene, CDR1 is WSHSY and CDR2 is SAAADI. CDR3 amino acids: CASRDSNTEAFF. The DNA for the CDR3 is TGCGCCAGCAGGGACAGCAACACTGAAGCTTTCTTT.

J is TRBJ2-1 and V is TRBV10-3; maybe TRBD1 (5 bases). Germline V gene data show CDR1 as ENHRY and CDR2 as SYGVKD. The length of the CDR3 is 13 residues. V was shortened by 11 bases and J by 7 bases, with 18 bases between the two germline ends. In DNA, the CDR3 is TGTGCCGCAGGAAGGGGAAATTTGAATGAGCAGTTCTTC. This sequence encodes CAAGRGNLNEQFF.

The J gene is TRBJ1-5, the V gene TRBV6-2 or TRBV6-3; unclear D gene. V was cut by 6 bases and J by 6 bases, with 21 bases left in between. The CDR3 runs to 16 residues. Germline loops: CDR1 MNHEY, CDR2 SVGEGT. CDR3 in amino acids: CASSHAPMGIIQPQHF. The CDR3 DNA reads as TGTGCCAGCAGCCATGCGCCTATGGGCATTATTCAGCCCCAGCATTTT.

The chain uses TRBV9 and TRBJ1-2; 9 nucleotides agree with TRBD1. The V gene's germline CDR1 is SGDLS and CDR2 YYNGEE. V was pared by 0 bases and J by 4 bases, with 4 bases of the junction left unmatched. The CDR3 spans 15 residues. Here the CDR3 DNA reads TGTGCCAGCAGCGTAGGGACAGGGGATACCTATGGCTACACCTTC. This codes for CASSVGTGDTYGYTF.

The chain links TRBV10-3 to TRBJ1-4; TRBD1 aligns across 9 bases. V gave up 2 bases and J gave up 3 bases; unmatched junction bases: 1. Germline lookup yields CDR1 ENHRY and CDR2 SYGVKD. This CDR3 region has 15 residues. The CDR3: CAISERTGANEKLFF. The CDR3 coding sequence is TGTGCCATCAGTGAGCGGACAGGGGCTAATGAAAAACTGTTTTTT.

For this clone: Other DNA sequences in the sample encode the same CDR3. The chain joins TRBV5-4 to TRBJ2-7; D not resolved. This CDR3 has 11 residues. From germline, CDR1 is SGHNT and CDR2 YYREEE (reference sequence). Trimming shortened V by 1 base and J by 5 bases, and 4 bases separated the two germline ends. The CDR3 sequence is CASSLSNEQYF. As DNA, the CDR3 is TGTGCCAGCAGCTTGTCTAACGAGCAGTACTTC.

The V and J genes are TRBV5-1 and TRBJ2-3; 7 nucleotides line up with TRBD1. Germline-derived CDR1 and CDR2 are SGHRS and YFSETQ. The J segment lost 1 base and the V segment lost 4 bases, leaving 6 bases of the junction unmatched. The CDR3 has 15 residues. The CDR3 nucleotides read TGCGCCAGCAGCCCCGGGACAGTTGGCACAGATACGCAGTATTTT. Translating it yields CASSPGTVGTDTQYF.

The rearrangement links TRBV28 to TRBJ2-5; D might be TRBD1 (6 bases). Trimming pared 4 bases from V and 0 bases from J, leaving 12 bases between. The CDR3 spans 15 residues. In germline, CDR1 is MDHEN, CDR2 SYDVKM. The CDR3 sequence: CASSSLGTYQETQYF. The CDR3 DNA is TGTGCCAGCAGTTCCCTCGGGACATACCAAGAGACCCAGTACTTC.

This chain joins TRBV5-6 and TRBJ2-1, with D possibly matching TRBD2 (6 bases). The germline gives CDR1 SGHDT, CDR2 YYEEEE. The CDR3 loop spans 12 amino acids. The V end lost 5 bases, the J end lost 10 bases, and 13 bases lay between the germline ends. Here the CDR3 reads CASSLSGEEQFF. The CDR3, as DNA: TGTGCCAGCAGTTTATCGGGGGAGGAGCAGTTCTTC.

The rearrangement uses TRBV24-1 and TRBJ2-3; TRBD2 matches 9 bases. Germline V lookup: CDR1 KGHDR, CDR2 SFDVKD. The V segment lost 4 bases and the J segment 3 bases; nucleotides outside the gene matches: 4. The CDR3 totals 15 residues. CDR3 DNA sequence: TGTGCCACCAGTGACAGCGGGGGGTTGACAGATACGCAGTATTTT. This encodes CATSDSGGLTDTQYF.

This clone appeared a few times. CDR3 sequence reads: CASSQGDLEGYTF. CDR3 nucleotide sequence: TGTGCCAGCAGCCAGGGGGACTTGGAGGGCTACACCTTC. This sequence joins TRBV11-2 and TRBJ1-2; 7 bases map to TRBD1. V gave up 5 bases and J gave up 8 bases; unmatched junction bases: 8. This CDR3 has 13 residues. The germline V gene encodes CDR1 SGHAT and CDR2 FQNNGV.

The V gene is TRBV15, the J gene TRBJ2-1; tentatively, D is TRBD2 (6 bases). Germline values: CDR1 LNHNV, CDR2 YYDKDF (reference sequence). This CDR3 has 14 amino acids. V was trimmed by 0 bases and J by 4 bases, leaving 7 bases between them. CDR3 in amino acids: CATSRDRGYNEQFF. CDR3 DNA: TGTGCCACCAGCAGAGACCGGGGGTACAATGAGCAGTTCTTC.

The rearrangement joins TRBV20-1 to TRBJ1-2; no clear D gene. V was clipped by 3 bases and J by 7 bases, with 15 bases between them. This CDR3 has 13 residues. Germline V lookup: CDR1 DFQATT, CDR2 SNEGSKA (reference sequence). The CDR3 DNA reads TGCAGTGCTAGTACATCGGGGTTTGGTGGCTACACCTTC. Amino acid sequence: CSASTSGFGGYTF.

Only one count was recorded for this clone. The chain joins TRBV6-5 to TRBJ1-4, with 7 bases fitting TRBD1. This CDR3 contains 15 residues. Losses at the gene ends were 6 bases for V and 4 bases for J; bases not matched to a gene: 8. Germline V gene data show CDR1 as MNHEY and CDR2 as SVGAGI. For the CDR3, the DNA is TGTGCCAGCAGAGACCGGGGACAGCTTAATGAAAAACTGTTTTTT. This encodes CASRDRGQLNEKLFF.

The chain links TRBV10-3 to TRBJ2-3; TRBD2 might be the D (6 bases). Trimming stripped 4 bases from V and 1 base from J, with 9 bases between. CDR1 and CDR2 (germline): ENHRY, SYGVKD. The CDR3 has 14 amino acids. CDR3 coding DNA: TGTGCCATCAGTGGGGCTAGCGGCACAGATACGCAGTATTTT. The encoded protein is CAISGASGTDTQYF.